The source of this T cell receptor (beta chain) is a study of Ad26.COV2.S vaccination and SARS-CoV-2 variants. Looking at the study overall: As a participant in COV1001, the donor was in the Ad26.COV2.S trial arm.

Treatment indicated: roughly 18 received Ad26.COV2.S at low or high dose, single or two shots; about 5 received placebo; per-sample allocation not given. At day 63 after the first vaccine or placebo injection, samples were drawn. Boston provided a donor who was an adult aged 18-55 years. Immunization relied on an Ad26 vector, which expressed Wuhan-strain SARS-CoV-2 spike. On this clone: Its target is not known.

TCRdb's copy holds only in-frame clones and misses some; the assay was immunoSEQ multiplex PCR. The profile shows some 350,000 clones, 75% to 90% of them singletons. Findings and limits, study-wide: Non-spike TCR breadth showed similarity between vaccine and placebo recipients.

The origin of this receptor is a person between 18 and 65 years old who received the Ad26.COV2.S COVID-19 vaccine or a placebo. The material was peripheral blood, obtained in a trial of Ad26.COV2.S vaccine versus placebo.

Written as DNA, the CDR3 is TGCGCCAGCAGCTTGTACTTCTTCGCTGAGGCAGGGGAAAACACTGAAGCTTTCTTT. Its protein is CASSLYFFAEAGENTEAFF. V usage is TRBV5-1 and J usage is TRBJ1-1; D possibly corresponds to TRBD1 (6 bases). The CDR3 contains 19 residues. Trimming stripped 1 base from V and 2 bases from J, with 24 bases between. Germline V lookup: CDR1 SGHRS, CDR2 YFSETQ.